The TCR beta chain under discussion was sequenced for a study of blood T cell repertoires in COVID-19. About the research overall: The samples span acute and convalescent COVID-19 from the United States, Italy and Spain. T cells, B-cell-depleted T cells, or PBMCs supplied cDNA or gDNA.

Germline V gene data show CDR1 as SGDLS and CDR2 as YYNGEE. There are 14 residues in the CDR3. The ends were cut back, 2 bases at V and 5 bases at J, with 14 bases in the middle. As originally analysed: For nucleated cells, counts were estimated from reference gene primer amplification. Profiling relied on immunoSEQ multiplex PCR, and the TCRdb table lists in-frame clones only, not all of them. V and J calls and clone size are those listed in that table; D and trimming were worked out from the DNA. This sample has about 62,000 clones; roughly 92% occur once, and the top ten carry roughly 6.2%. The sequenced material came from peripheral blood. The TCR sequence derives from a human donor in a cohort sampled during active COVID-19. The chain combines TRBV9 with TRBJ2-7; the D gene is possibly TRBD2 (6 bases). As DNA, the CDR3 is TGTGCCAGCAGCGTTGCGGGGAATCTCGACGAGCAGTACTTC. The encoded protein is CASSVAGNLDEQYF.